This T cell receptor (beta chain) is drawn from a study of blood T cell repertoires in COVID-19. Recruitment covered 20 to 25 US areas and drew participants whose ages spanned roughly 18 to 90 years. Unmatched junction bases numbered 6, after V lost 8 bases and J lost 5 bases. This CDR3 spans 14 amino acids. CDR1 and CDR2 from the germline V gene are KGHDR and SFDVKD. TCRdb's copy holds only in-frame clones and misses some; the assay was immunoSEQ multiplex PCR. The sample lists under 300,000 clones, about 80% occurring once. This sequence was found in a man in his forties who had recovered from COVID-19. The chain is built from TRBV24-1 and TRBJ2-2; 8 bases are a match to TRBD2. Sample: PBMCs or T cells enriched from blood (not recorded which). The CDR3 DNA follows: TGTGCCACCAAGGGGACTAGAGGGACCGGGGAGCTGTTTTTT. Its protein is CATKGTRGTGELFF.